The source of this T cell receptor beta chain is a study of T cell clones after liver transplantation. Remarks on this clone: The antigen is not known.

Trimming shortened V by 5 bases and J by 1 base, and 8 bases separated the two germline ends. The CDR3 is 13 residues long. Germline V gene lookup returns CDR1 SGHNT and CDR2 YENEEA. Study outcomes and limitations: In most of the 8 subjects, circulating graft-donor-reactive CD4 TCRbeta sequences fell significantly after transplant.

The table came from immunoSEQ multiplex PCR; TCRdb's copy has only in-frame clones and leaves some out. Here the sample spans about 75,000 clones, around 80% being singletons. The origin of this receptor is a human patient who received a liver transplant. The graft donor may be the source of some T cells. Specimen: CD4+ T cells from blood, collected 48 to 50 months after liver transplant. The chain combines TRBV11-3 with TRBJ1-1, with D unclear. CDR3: CASSVQPNTEAFF. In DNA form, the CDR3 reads TGTGCCAGCAGCGTGCAGCCGAACACTGAAGCTTTCTTT.